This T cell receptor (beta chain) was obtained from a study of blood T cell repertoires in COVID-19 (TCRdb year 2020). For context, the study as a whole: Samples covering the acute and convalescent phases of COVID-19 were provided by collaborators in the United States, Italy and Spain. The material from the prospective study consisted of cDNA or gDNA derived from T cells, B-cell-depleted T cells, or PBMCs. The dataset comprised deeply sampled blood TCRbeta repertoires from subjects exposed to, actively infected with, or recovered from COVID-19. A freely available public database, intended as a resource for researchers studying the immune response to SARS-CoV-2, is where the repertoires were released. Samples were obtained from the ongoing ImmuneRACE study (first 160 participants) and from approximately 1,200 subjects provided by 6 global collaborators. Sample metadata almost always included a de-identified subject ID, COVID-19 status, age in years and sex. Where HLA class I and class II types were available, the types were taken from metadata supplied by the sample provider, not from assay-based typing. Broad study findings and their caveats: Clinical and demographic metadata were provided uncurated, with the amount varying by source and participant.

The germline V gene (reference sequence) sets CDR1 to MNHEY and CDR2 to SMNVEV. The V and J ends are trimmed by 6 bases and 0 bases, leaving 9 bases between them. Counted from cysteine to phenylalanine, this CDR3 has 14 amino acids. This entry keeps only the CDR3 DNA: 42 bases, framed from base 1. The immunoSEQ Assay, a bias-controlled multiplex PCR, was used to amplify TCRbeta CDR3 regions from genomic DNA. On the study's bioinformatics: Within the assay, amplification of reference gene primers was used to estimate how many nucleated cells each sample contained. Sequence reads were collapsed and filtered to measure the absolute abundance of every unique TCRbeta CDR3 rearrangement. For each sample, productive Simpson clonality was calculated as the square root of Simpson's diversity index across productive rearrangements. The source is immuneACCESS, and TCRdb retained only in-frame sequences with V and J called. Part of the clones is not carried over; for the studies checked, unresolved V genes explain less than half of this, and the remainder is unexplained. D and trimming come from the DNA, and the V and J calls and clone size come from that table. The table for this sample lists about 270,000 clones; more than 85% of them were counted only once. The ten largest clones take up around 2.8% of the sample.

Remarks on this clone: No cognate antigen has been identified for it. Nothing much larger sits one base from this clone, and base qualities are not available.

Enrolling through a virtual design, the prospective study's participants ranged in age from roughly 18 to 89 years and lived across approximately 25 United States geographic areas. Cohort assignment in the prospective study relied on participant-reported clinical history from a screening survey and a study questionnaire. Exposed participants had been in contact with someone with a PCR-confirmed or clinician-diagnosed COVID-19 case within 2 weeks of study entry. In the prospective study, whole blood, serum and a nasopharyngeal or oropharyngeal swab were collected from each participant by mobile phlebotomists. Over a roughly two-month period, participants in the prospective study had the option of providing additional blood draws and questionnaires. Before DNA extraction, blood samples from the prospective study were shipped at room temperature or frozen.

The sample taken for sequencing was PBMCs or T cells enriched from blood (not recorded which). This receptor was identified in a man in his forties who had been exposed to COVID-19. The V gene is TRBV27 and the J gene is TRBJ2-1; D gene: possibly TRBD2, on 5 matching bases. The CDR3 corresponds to CASSLTSSYNEQFF. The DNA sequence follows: TGTGCCAGCAGCCTCACTAGCTCCTACAATGAGCAGTTCTTC.